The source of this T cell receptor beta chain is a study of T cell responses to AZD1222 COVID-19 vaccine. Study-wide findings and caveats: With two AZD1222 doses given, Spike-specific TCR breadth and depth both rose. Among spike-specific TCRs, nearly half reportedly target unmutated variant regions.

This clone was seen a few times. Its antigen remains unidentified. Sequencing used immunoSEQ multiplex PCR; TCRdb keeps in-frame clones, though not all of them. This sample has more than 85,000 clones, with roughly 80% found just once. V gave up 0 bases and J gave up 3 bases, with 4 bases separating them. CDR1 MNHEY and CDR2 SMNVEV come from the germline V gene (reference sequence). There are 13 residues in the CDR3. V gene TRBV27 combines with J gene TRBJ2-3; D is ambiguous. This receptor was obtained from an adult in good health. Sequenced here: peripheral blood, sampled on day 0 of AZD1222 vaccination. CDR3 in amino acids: CASSLSITDTQYF. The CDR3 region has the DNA TGTGCCAGCAGTTTATCGATAACAGATACGCAGTATTTT.